Below are 12 T cell receptor beta chains sequenced from a single sample in a study of technical replicates of blood from several donors. This table comes from immunoSEQ multiplex PCR, and its TCRdb copy is limited to in-frame clones, with some not included. The table includes approximately 79,000 clones, 85% to 95% detected once. Sequencing input: T cells isolated from PBMCs. The receptor source for this set is a human donor in good health.

The rearrangement joins TRBV7-3 to TRBJ2-5, with TRBD2 matching over 7 bases. The ends lost 5 bases at V and 6 bases at J; junction bases unmatched: 9. The CDR3 runs 14 residues. Per germline, CDR1 SGHTA and CDR2 FQGTGA. The CDR3 loop is CASSQMGGGKTQYF. CDR3 bases: TGTGCCAGCAGCCAAATGGGGGGGGGAAAGACCCAGTACTTC.

The chain is built from TRBV23-1 and TRBJ2-1, with TRBD2 as a possible D gene (5 bases). TRBV23-1 is designated an ORF whose function remains uncertain. Trimming took 5 bases from V and 8 from J, leaving 7 bases between them. The CDR3 runs to 11 residues. The CDR3 coding sequence is TGCGCCAGCAGTGCCGGGGATGAGCAGTTCTTC. It yields the protein CASSAGDEQFF.

The rearrangement joins TRBV5-1 to TRBJ2-2, with no clear D. Trimming pared 3 bases from V and 4 bases from J, leaving 7 bases between. From germline, CDR1 is SGHRS and CDR2 YFSETQ. The CDR3 totals 13 residues. The CDR3 bases are TGCGCCAGCAGCTCCCTTAGCACCGGGGAGCTGTTTTTT. Its translation: CASSSLSTGELFF.

The J gene is TRBJ2-2, the V gene TRBV30; D unresolved. The CDR3 spans 14 residues. The ends were cut back, 2 bases at V and 1 base at J, with 8 bases in the middle. Per the germline V gene, CDR1 is GTSNPN and CDR2 is SVGIG (reference sequence). CDR3 amino acids: CAWSPRQNTGELFF. The CDR3 bases are TGTGCCTGGAGTCCGAGACAGAACACCGGGGAGCTGTTTTTT.

The chain is built from TRBV6-6 and TRBJ2-7; 11 bases map to TRBD2. Trimming at V came to 6 bases and at J to 2 bases, leaving 3 bases not matched to a gene. The CDR3 length is 14 residues. Germline CDR1 MNHNY, CDR2 SVGAGI (reference sequence). The CDR3 spells CASRRLAGTYEQYF. The CDR3 DNA follows: TGTGCCAGCAGAAGACTAGCGGGAACCTACGAGCAGTACTTC.

The chain links TRBV10-3 to TRBJ1-5; the D is unclear. The CDR3 spans 16 residues. The V end was cut by 3 bases, the J end by 2 bases, with 14 bases between. Germline loops: CDR1 ENHRY, CDR2 SYGVKD. CDR3 loop: CAISDYDLRGNQPQHF. The CDR3 bases are TGTGCCATCAGTGACTACGACCTCCGGGGCAATCAGCCCCAGCATTTT.

The J gene is TRBJ2-3, the V gene TRBV9; 8 bases are a match to TRBD2. CDR3 length equals 15 residues. The trim removed 1 base at V and 0 bases at J, leaving 1 base unmatched. Per the germline V gene, CDR1 is SGDLS and CDR2 is YYNGEE. DNA for the CDR3: TGTGCCAGCAGCGTATCTAGCGGGAGCACAGATACGCAGTATTTT. It translates to CASSVSSGSTDTQYF.

The rearrangement joins TRBV28 to TRBJ1-5, with a tentative D call TRBD1 (5 bases). The CDR3 runs to 15 residues. The ends were cut back, 2 bases at V and 5 bases at J, with 13 bases in the middle. Germline V CDR1 and CDR2: MDHEN, SYDVKM. This CDR3 is CASSLAGVSDQPQHF. CDR3 bases: TGTGCCAGCAGTTTAGCGGGGGTCAGCGATCAGCCCCAGCATTTT.

This chain joins TRBV19 and TRBJ1-1; TRBD1 might be the D (5 bases). Trimming removed 4 bases from V and 6 bases from J, with 15 bases in between. The CDR3 is 14 amino acids. In germline, CDR1 is LNHDA, CDR2 SQIVND (reference sequence). The CDR3 sequence is CASSKGVGRAEAFF. The CDR3 DNA reads TGTGCCAGTAGTAAAGGGGTTGGTAGGGCTGAAGCTTTCTTT.

This chain uses TRBV28 with TRBJ2-5, with D uncertain. This CDR3 region has 14 residues. Trimming removed 3 bases from V and 3 bases from J, with 11 bases in between. Germline V gene lookup returns CDR1 MDHEN and CDR2 SYDVKM. CDR3 protein: CASSLLDPKETQYF. For the CDR3, the DNA is TGTGCCAGCAGTTTGCTAGACCCTAAAGAGACCCAGTACTTC.

DNA of the CDR3: TGTGCCTGGAGTCTTTCAATTCCGTGGTACGGGGGAGGGATTACTGAGCAGTTCTTC. Translated, it gives CAWSLSIPWYGGGITEQFF. The chain employs TRBV30 and TRBJ2-1, with 7 positions matching TRBD2. V lost 2 bases and J lost 9; bases outside the gene matches: 25. The CDR3 is 19 residues long. The V gene's germline CDR1 is GTSNPN and CDR2 SVGIG (reference sequence).

The chain combines TRBV7-3 with TRBJ1-2; possibly TRBD1 for D (5 bases). Germline CDR1 and CDR2: SGHTA and FQGTGA. Trimming pared 3 bases from V and 6 bases from J, leaving 11 bases between. The CDR3 totals 13 residues. In DNA form, the CDR3 reads TGTGCCAGCAGCTTCGCGCAGGGCGATGGCTACACCTTC. Amino acids: CASSFAQGDGYTF. Full variable domain (remainder filled in from reference TRBV7-3 and TRBJ1-2): GAGVSQTPSNKVTEKGKYVELRCDPISGHTALYWYRQSLGQGPEFLIYFQGTGAADDSGLPNDRFFAVRPEGSVSTLKIQRTERGDSAVYLCASSFAQGDGYTFGSGTRLTVV.